One and the same sample provided the 21 T cell receptor beta chains below, sequenced in a study of blood T cell repertoires in COVID-19. Only in-frame clones appear in the TCRdb table, and some are missing; sequencing was by immunoSEQ multiplex PCR. The sample lists some 96,000 clones; about 85% were seen once. Sample: peripheral blood. The receptors come from a human donor in a cohort sampled during active COVID-19.

This CDR3 is CASSPPTAADTQYF. The CDR3 coding sequence is TGTGCCAGCTCACCACCCACCGCCGCGGATACGCAGTATTTT. The rearrangement links TRBV18 to TRBJ2-3; D ambiguous. The V gene's germline CDR1 is KGHSH and CDR2 LQKENI. The V end lost 0 bases, the J end lost 6 bases, and 10 bases lay between the germline ends. The CDR3 loop spans 14 amino acids.

The chain combines TRBV10-3 with TRBJ2-2, with 7 bases that match TRBD1. CDR3 length: 15 amino acids. V gave up 4 bases and J gave up 3 bases; unmatched junction bases: 5. Germline loops: CDR1 ENHRY, CDR2 SYGVKD. The CDR3 DNA reads TGTGCCATCAGTGGTTCGGGACAGTACACCGGGGAGCTGTTTTTT. It yields the protein CAISGSGQYTGELFF.

The chain recombines TRBV5-6 with TRBJ2-6; no definite D call. Trimming took 1 base from V and 4 from J, leaving 12 bases between them. The CDR3 consists of 16 residues. The germline CDR1 and CDR2 sequences are SGHDT and YYEEEE. The CDR3 spells CASSLFWSNGANVLTF. The CDR3, as DNA: TGTGCCAGCAGCTTGTTTTGGTCTAACGGGGCCAACGTCCTGACTTTC.

The chain recombines TRBV5-1 with TRBJ1-2; 7 bases are shared with TRBD1. The junction had 4 bases not matched to a gene; V was cut back by 3 bases and J by 2 bases. CDR3 length: 14 residues. Germline V lookup: CDR1 SGHRS, CDR2 YFSETQ. CDR3 sequence reads: CASSSHRGNYGYTF. DNA for the CDR3: TGCGCCAGCAGCTCCCACAGGGGAAACTATGGCTACACCTTC.

The gene calls are TRBV27 and TRBJ2-5; possibly TRBD1 for D (6 bases). Germline CDR1 is MNHEY and CDR2 is SMNVEV (reference sequence). There are 17 residues in the CDR3. Deletions cut 4 bases from V and 0 bases from J, with 18 bases between. The CDR3 is CASSSRQAMRYQETQYF. For the CDR3, the DNA is TGTGCCAGCAGTTCCCGACAGGCGATGAGGTACCAAGAGACCCAGTACTTC.

The chain employs TRBV7-2 and TRBJ1-1; 10 positions match TRBD1. Germline V gives CDR1 SGHTA, CDR2 FQGNSA. V trimming: 4 bases; J trimming: 4 bases; junction bases outside the gene matches: 6. There are 15 residues in the CDR3. In DNA form, the CDR3 reads TGTGCCAGCAGCTCCGACAGGGGGCTTCTCACTGAAGCTTTCTTT. Protein: CASSSDRGLLTEAFF.

The chain recombines TRBV7-9 with TRBJ1-3; TRBD1 agrees at 8 bases. Germline CDR1 and CDR2: SEHNR and FQNEAQ (reference sequence). This CDR3 has 14 amino acids. V lost 8 bases to trimming and J lost 2 bases; unmatched junction nucleotides: 5. The CDR3 here is CASGGTGPGNTIYF. DNA of the CDR3: TGTGCCAGCGGCGGGACAGGCCCTGGAAACACCATATATTTT.

This clone occurred once. CDR3 region: CASSRPGETDTQYF. For the CDR3, the DNA is TGTGCCAGCAGCCGTCCTGGGGAGACAGATACGCAGTATTTT. V usage is TRBV14 and J usage is TRBJ2-3; D is perhaps TRBD2 (5 bases). Per the germline V gene, CDR1 is SGHDN and CDR2 is FVKESK. Trimming shortened V by 4 bases and J by 3 bases, and 11 bases separated the two germline ends. There are 14 residues in the CDR3.

The CDR3 DNA reads as TGTGCCAGCAGCCGCTCCGGGACTAGCGGCACAGATACGCAGTATTTT. It yields the protein CASSRSGTSGTDTQYF. The chain is built from TRBV27 and TRBJ2-3, with 10 bases that match TRBD2. This CDR3 contains 16 residues. Germline V lookup: CDR1 MNHEY, CDR2 SMNVEV (reference sequence). Trimming at V came to 6 bases and at J to 1 base, leaving 7 bases not matched to a gene.

V is TRBV7-9 and J is TRBJ2-1, with 10 nucleotides matching TRBD1. The CDR3 spans 15 residues. V trimming: 5 bases; J trimming: 7 bases; junction bases outside the gene matches: 8. Germline values: CDR1 SEHNR, CDR2 FQNEAQ (reference sequence). CDR3 DNA sequence: TGTGCCAGCAGCGAACCGGGACAGGGGAGGAATGAGCAGTTCTTC. It translates to CASSEPGQGRNEQFF. Full variable domain (outside the CDR3, taken from reference TRBV7-9 and TRBJ2-1): DTGVSQNPRHKITKRGQNVTFRCDPISEHNRLYWYRQTLGQGPEFLTYFQNEAQLEKSRLLSDRFSAERPKGSFSTLEIQRTEQGDSAMYLCASSEPGQGRNEQFFGPGTRLTVL.

The chain employs TRBV5-1 and TRBJ2-1; D remains unclear. CDR3 length: 15 residues. V was shortened by 2 bases and J by 7 bases, with 16 bases between the two germline ends. Per germline, CDR1 SGHRS and CDR2 YFSETQ. The CDR3 bases are TGCGCCAGCAGCTTCGACCGACCCCGCGGAAATGAGCAGTTCTTC. This sequence encodes CASSFDRPRGNEQFF.

The genes are TRBV10-1 and TRBJ2-7, with a possible D match to TRBD2 (7 bases). The germline V gene encodes CDR1 WNHNN and CDR2 SYGVQD (reference sequence). CDR3 size: 15 residues. Trimming cost V 2 bases and J 2 bases, with 13 bases left between them. CDR3 DNA sequence: TGCGCCAGCAGTGAGCGGGGGGCGCCCACCTACGAGCAGTACTTC. Encoded protein: CASSERGAPTYEQYF.

The J gene is TRBJ1-2, the V gene TRBV6-5; 9 bases align to TRBD1. After removal of 6 bases from V and 2 bases from J, the junction contained 7 bases not matched to a gene. This CDR3 is built from 15 residues. CDR1 is MNHEY and CDR2 is SVGAGI in the germline V gene. The CDR3 bases are TGTGCCAGCAGATTACCGGGACAGGGAAACTATGGCTACACCTTC. This translates into CASRLPGQGNYGYTF.

The J gene is TRBJ2-5, the V gene TRBV29-1; 11 nucleotides align to TRBD1. V dropped 7 bases and J dropped 1; count of bases not matched to a gene: 8. This CDR3 has 15 amino acids. Germline V lookup: CDR1 SQVTM, CDR2 ANQGSEA. This CDR3 is CSAAGQGASQETQYF. CDR3 in DNA: TGCAGCGCCGCCGGACAGGGGGCGTCCCAAGAGACCCAGTACTTC.

The V gene is TRBV3-1 (or the pseudogene TRBV3-2), the J gene TRBJ2-3; 10 bases are shared with TRBD2. CDR3 length equals 15 residues. Germline CDR1 and CDR2: LGHDT and YNNKEL (reference sequence). Trimming at V came to 3 bases and at J to 6 bases, leaving 6 bases not matched to a gene. The CDR3 coding sequence is TGTGCCAGCAGCCATTTAGCGGGAGGTTCGGATACGCAGTATTTT. Its translation: CASSHLAGGSDTQYF.

The chain combines TRBV11-2 with TRBJ2-3, with 8 bases lining up with TRBD2. Trimming removed 3 bases from V and 1 base from J; junction bases left unmatched: 6. This CDR3 spans 16 amino acids. Germline values: CDR1 SGHAT, CDR2 FQNNGV. The CDR3 bases are TGTGCCAGCAGCTTGTCCTATAGCGGGGGCACAGATACGCAGTATTTT. Protein product: CASSLSYSGGTDTQYF.

V gene TRBV7-8 combines with J gene TRBJ1-4; 11 nucleotides match TRBD1. The junction had 4 bases not matched to a gene; V was cut back by 6 bases and J by 7 bases. Germline V gene sequence: CDR1 SGHVS, CDR2 FQNEAQ. This CDR3 comprises 14 residues. The CDR3 coding sequence is TGTGCCAGCAGTTCTGGACAGGGGGCTGAAAAACTGTTTTTT. It is translated as CASSSGQGAEKLFF. Combining the CDR3 with reference TRBV7-8 and TRBJ1-4 gives the whole variable domain GAGVSQSPRYKVAKRGQDVALRCDPISGHVSLFWYQQALGQGPEFLTYFQNEAQLDKSGLPSDRFFAERPEGSVSTLKIQRTQQEDSAVYLCASSSGQGAEKLFFGSGTQLSVL.

The chain uses TRBV4-1 and TRBJ1-5, with D uncertain. V shed 2 bases and J shed 4 bases, with 12 bases lying between them. This CDR3 has 15 residues. Germline CDR1 is MGHRA and CDR2 is YSYEKL. The CDR3 DNA reads as TGCGCCAGCAGCCAACCTGGCAGGAAGAATCAGCCCCAGCATTTT. This sequence encodes CASSQPGRKNQPQHF.

The rearrangement joins TRBV19 to TRBJ1-2; 7 positions match TRBD1. The CDR3 contains 15 residues. J was trimmed by 6 bases and V by 1 base; bases with no gene match: 8. CDR1 is LNHDA, CDR2 SQIVND, per germline (reference sequence). CDR3 bases: TGTGCCAGTAGTATAGTCCAGGACAGGCGAGATGGCTACACCTTC. It specifies CASSIVQDRRDGYTF.

Only a few counts were recorded for this clone. This sequence joins TRBV12-1 and TRBJ1-5; TRBD1 was called by the table and not checked on the DNA. TRBV12-1 is reported as a pseudogene. This CDR3 is built from 15 residues. The DNA for the CDR3 is TGTGCCAGCAAGCTTGTGGGCGCACGGAATCAGCCCCAGCATTTT. It yields the protein CASKLVGARNQPQHF.

The chain has TRBV11-2 and TRBJ1-1, with D perhaps matching TRBD1 (6 bases). Germline V gives CDR1 SGHAT, CDR2 FQNNGV. V shed 5 bases and J shed 1 base, with 14 bases lying between them. This CDR3 has 15 amino acids. CDR3 bases: TGTGCCAGCAGCCTAGGGACAAGTACGAACACTGAAGCTTTCTTT. Its translation: CASSLGTSTNTEAFF.